This T cell receptor beta chain originates from a study of T-cell reconstitution after alpha-beta-depleted transplantation in children. As it was prepared, the TCRbeta library received unique molecular identifiers. A single record per CDR3 protein comes from TCRdb applying MiXCR to the PCR reads. The repertoire holds 210,000 or so distinct CDR3 sequences, with about 11% as singletons. This clonotype was picked up many times. The sample in question was PBMCs, obtained before TCRalphabeta/CD19-depleted stem cell transplant. The clonotype was recovered from a child younger than two with acute myeloid leukemia, due to receive a stem cell transplant.

CDR3 nucleotide sequence: TGTGCCAGCAGCTTTGTTTCGGGCAGAGCATCCTACGAGCAGTACTTC. It is translated as CASSFVSGRASYEQYF. This chain joins TRBV7-2 and TRBJ2-7; D is ambiguous. Trimming removed 3 bases at V and 1 base at J, with 16 bases between. The CDR3 is 16 amino acids. The germline V gene encodes CDR1 SGHTA and CDR2 FQGNSA. Based on the CDR3 plus reference TRBV7-2 and TRBJ2-7, the full variable domain is GAGVSQSPSNKVTEKGKDVELRCDPISGHTALYWYRQSLGQGLEFLIYFQGNSAPDKSGLPSDRFSAERTGGSVSTLTIQRTQQEDSAVYLCASSFVSGRASYEQYFGPGTRLTVT.